Listed here are 30 T cell receptor beta chains from one sample, sequenced in a study of PD-L1 blockade in urothelial cancer (TCRdb year 2017). The library was prepared using the immunoSEQ multiplex PCR assay. Imported from immuneACCESS, the table was reduced by TCRdb to in-frame sequences with V and J called. These copies leave out some clones; in studies compared against another copy, an unresolved V gene accounts for under half, and the cause of the remainder is not known. In this sample the table shows about 95,000 clones, 80% to 90% of which occur a single time. The top ten constitute 1.5% to 2.5% of the sample. What the time point label conveys for this sample: pretreatment peripheral blood. The sequences come from PBMCs, collected around atezolizumab (anti-PD-L1) treatment. These receptors were taken from a man aged 60 to 69 with urothelial cancer.

The chain joins TRBV7-2 to TRBJ2-1; possible D gene TRBD1, 7 bases. Germline CDR1 reads SGHTA; CDR2 reads FQGNSA. The CDR3 covers 16 residues. V was clipped by 5 bases and J by 5 bases, with 19 bases between them. The CDR3 is CASSPGGRGRNNEQFF. CDR3 sequence (DNA): TGTGCCAGCAGCCCAGGGGGTCGGGGGAGAAACAATGAGCAGTTCTTC.

The chain combines TRBV9 with TRBJ2-2; D may be TRBD1 (5 bases). The CDR3 spans 16 residues. The V gene's germline CDR1 is SGDLS and CDR2 YYNGEE. Trimming left V 3 bases short and J 6 bases short, with 18 bases between. The CDR3 DNA sequence: TGTGCCAGCAGCGAAGACAGTCCGAGAGTCTCCGGGGAGCTGTTTTTT. It codes for CASSEDSPRVSGELFF.

The genes are TRBV4-3 and TRBJ1-5, with 7 bases matching TRBD1. Trimming removed 8 bases from V and 2 bases from J; junction bases left unmatched: 15. CDR3 size: 17 residues. Per germline, CDR1 LGHNA and CDR2 YSLEER. The CDR3 is CASRRVGGIRGNQPQHF. The CDR3 region has the DNA TGCGCCAGCCGCCGGGTAGGGGGCATTAGGGGCAATCAGCCCCAGCATTTT.

V usage is TRBV5-1 and J usage is TRBJ1-2; D is unresolved. Between the trimmed V and J ends, which lost 0 bases and 1 base, there was a span of 13 bases. Germline V CDR1 and CDR2: SGHRS, YFSETQ. The CDR3 extends over 16 amino acids. CDR3 sequence reads: CASSLGRALNNYGYTF. CDR3 nucleotide sequence: TGCGCCAGCAGCTTGGGGAGGGCCCTCAATAACTATGGCTACACCTTC.

The chain recombines TRBV29-1 with TRBJ2-5; a weak D match, TRBD1 (6 bases). With 6 bases removed from V and 1 base from J, the gap between germline ends came to 12 bases. Germline V CDR1 and CDR2: SQVTM, ANQGSEA. There are 13 residues in the CDR3. DNA of the CDR3: TGCAGCGTCGGAAGGACAGTCCAAGAGACCCAGTACTTC. Residues: CSVGRTVQETQYF. The whole variable domain, filled in from reference TRBV29-1 and TRBJ2-5, reads SAVISQKPSRDICQRGTSLTIQCQVDSQVTMMFWYRQQPGQSLTLIATANQGSEATYESGFVIDKFPISRPNLTFSTLTVSNMSPEDSSIYLCSVGRTVQETQYFGPGTRLLVL.

The chain uses TRBV7-3 and TRBJ2-1; 8 bases match TRBD1. Germline CDR1 reads SGHTA; CDR2 reads FQGTGA. This CDR3 is built from 13 residues. Germline trimming cut 4 bases from V and 7 bases from J; bases unmatched to any gene: 3. In DNA, the CDR3 is TGTGCCAGCAGCTCCTGGACAGGGAATGAGCAGTTCTTC. Residues: CASSSWTGNEQFF.

The chain has TRBV18 and TRBJ2-7; D is possibly TRBD2 (5 bases). CDR3 length: 15 residues. The V end was cut by 3 bases, the J end by 2 bases, with 14 bases between. Germline values: CDR1 KGHSH, CDR2 LQKENI. CDR3 DNA sequence: TGTGCCAGCTCACCCGAACCAGGAGGAACCTACGAGCAGTACTTC. It yields the protein CASSPEPGGTYEQYF.

The CDR3 sequence is CASSAQHRVAYEQYF. The CDR3 coding sequence is TGTGCCAGCAGCGCCCAGCACAGGGTAGCGTACGAGCAGTACTTC. The chain employs TRBV11-3 and TRBJ2-7, with TRBD1 as a possible D gene (6 bases). The CDR3 is 15 residues long. Trimming took 5 bases from V and 4 from J, leaving 18 bases between them. Germline assignment: CDR1 SGHNT and CDR2 YENEEA.

Remarks on this clone: The germline gene is not matched at one end of the junction; a read error may be the cause. V gene TRBV5-1 combines with J gene TRBJ2-2, with a tentative D call TRBD1 (6 bases). Per germline, CDR1 SGHRS and CDR2 YFSETQ. The CDR3 runs 17 residues. Here the CDR3 DNA reads TGCGCCAGCCGTCCGCGTGGGGGCGCGGAGAACTCCGGGGAGCTGTTTTTT. This gives the protein CASRPRGGAENSGELFF.

The gene calls are TRBV5-1 and TRBJ1-3; D is possibly TRBD1 (5 bases). This CDR3 has 14 amino acids. The germline V and J ends were trimmed by 5 bases and 0 bases, with 9 bases remaining between them. Germline V gene sequence: CDR1 SGHRS, CDR2 YFSETQ. CDR3 DNA sequence: TGCGCCAGCAGTGGACAAGACTCTGGAAACACCATATATTTT. Translation gives CASSGQDSGNTIYF.

The chain joins TRBV6-1 to TRBJ1-2; D may be TRBD1 (6 bases). This CDR3 contains 14 residues. The V end lost 0 bases, the J end lost 4 bases, and 9 bases lay between the germline ends. Looked up from germline, CDR1 is MNHNS and CDR2 is SASEGT. The CDR3 is CASSEAQGFYGYTF. DNA for the CDR3: TGTGCCAGCAGTGAAGCGCAGGGGTTCTATGGCTACACCTTC.

The chain carries TRBV5-1 and TRBJ2-2; the match to TRBD1 covers 9 bases. Germline V lookup: CDR1 SGHRS, CDR2 YFSETQ. Trimming took 4 bases from V and 5 from J; bases not matched to a gene: 6. The CDR3 sequence is 15 residues long. Here the CDR3 reads CASSPLGQGTGELFF. The CDR3 DNA follows: TGCGCCAGCAGCCCACTGGGACAGGGAACCGGGGAGCTGTTTTTT.

The chain combines TRBV29-1 with TRBJ1-5, with 8 bases identical to TRBD1. This CDR3 contains 13 residues. CDR1 and CDR2 from the germline V gene are SQVTM and ANQGSEA. The J segment lost 5 bases and the V segment lost 6 bases, leaving 6 bases of the junction unmatched. The CDR3 spells CSVTDRGDQPQHF. The CDR3, as DNA: TGCAGCGTGACCGACAGGGGAGATCAGCCCCAGCATTTT.

The chain uses TRBV27 and TRBJ2-1, with TRBD2 as a possible D gene (6 bases). The CDR3 length is 13 residues. Deletions cut 1 base from V and 7 bases from J, with 8 bases between. CDR1 and CDR2 from the germline V gene are MNHEY and SMNVEV (reference sequence). This chain's CDR3 is CASSLLGRNEQFF. In DNA, the CDR3 is TGTGCCAGCAGTTTATTGGGGAGGAATGAGCAGTTCTTC.

The chain links TRBV7-9 to TRBJ1-2; D not certain. The CDR3 contains 11 residues. Per the germline V gene, CDR1 is SEHNR and CDR2 is FQNEAQ (reference sequence). Between the trimmed V and J ends, which lost 1 base and 8 bases, there was a span of 5 bases. CDR3 amino acids: CASSLGAGYTF. As DNA, the CDR3 is TGTGCCAGCAGCTTAGGGGCGGGCTACACCTTC. The variable domain in full, with the rest retrieved from reference TRBV7-9 and TRBJ1-2, is DTGVSQNPRHKITKRGQNVTFRCDPISEHNRLYWYRQTLGQGPEFLTYFQNEAQLEKSRLLSDRFSAERPKGSFSTLEIQRTEQGDSAMYLCASSLGAGYTFGSGTRLTVV.

This clone was recorded only once. The rearrangement uses TRBV19 and TRBJ2-7; D is undetermined. The ends were cut back, 3 bases at V and 3 bases at J, with 6 bases in the middle. The CDR3 has 12 residues. Germline V lookup: CDR1 LNHDA, CDR2 SQIVND (reference sequence). The CDR3 bases are TGTGCCAGTAGTATTGGCGGCTACGAGCAGTACTTC. Its protein is CASSIGGYEQYF.

This clone was seen a handful of times. The chain recombines TRBV30 with TRBJ1-1; D is uncertain. Germline V gene sequence: CDR1 GTSNPN, CDR2 SVGIG (reference sequence). The V end lost 7 bases, the J end lost 3 bases, and 12 bases lay between the germline ends. This CDR3 has 12 amino acids. CDR3 amino acids: CAYSPSDTEAFF. The CDR3 DNA reads TGTGCCTATTCACCGTCGGACACTGAAGCTTTCTTT.

The chain carries TRBV2 and TRBJ1-2; D is uncertain. The CDR3 runs 12 residues. CDR1 is SNHLY and CDR2 is FYNNEI in the germline V gene. V lost 9 bases and J 8 bases, leaving 16 bases between the germline ends. DNA for the CDR3: TGTGCCAGTAGAGGGATGGGAAGCGGCTACACCTTC. Amino acids: CASRGMGSGYTF.

J is TRBJ2-3 and V is TRBV11-2; 8 nucleotides agree with TRBD1. Germline V CDR1 and CDR2: SGHAT, FQNNGV. CDR3 size: 13 residues. V dropped 5 bases and J dropped 8; count of bases not matched to a gene: 6. The CDR3 loop is CASSPPGGATQYF. CDR3 sequence (DNA): TGTGCCAGCAGCCCCCCAGGGGGCGCTACGCAGTATTTT.

CDR3 residues: CSVLAGAFSDTQYF. DNA of the CDR3: TGCAGCGTGCTAGCGGGGGCCTTTTCCGATACGCAGTATTTT. V gene TRBV29-1 combines with J gene TRBJ2-3; 10 positions match TRBD2. With V trimmed by 6 bases and J by 6 bases, 9 bases remained unmatched. From germline, CDR1 is SQVTM and CDR2 ANQGSEA. The CDR3 is 14 residues long.

The chain carries TRBV23-1 and TRBJ1-1; 11 bases are a match to TRBD1. TRBV23-1 falls under the ORF class, with uncertain function. The J segment lost 2 bases and the V segment lost 4 bases, leaving 18 bases of the junction unmatched. CDR3 length: 20 amino acids. CDR3 nucleotides: TGCGCCAGCAGTCTACGGTTCCGGACAGGGGGCGCGAATTCTAACACTGAAGCTTTCTTT. Encoded protein: CASSLRFRTGGANSNTEAFF.

The chain joins TRBV9 to TRBJ1-3, with D uncertain. Germline V gene lookup returns CDR1 SGDLS and CDR2 YYNGEE. The CDR3 sequence is 14 residues long. Trimming removed 3 bases at V and 2 bases at J, with 9 bases between. CDR3 DNA sequence: TGTGCCAGCAGCGACCCCACTCCTGGAAACACCATATATTTT. This encodes CASSDPTPGNTIYF.

V gene TRBV5-1 combines with J gene TRBJ2-3, with 8 bases lining up with TRBD1. The V gene's germline CDR1 is SGHRS and CDR2 YFSETQ. The CDR3 is 14 amino acids. Trimming removed 7 bases from V and 0 bases from J; junction bases left unmatched: 4. This chain's CDR3 is CASGQGDSTDTQYF. CDR3 coding DNA: TGCGCCAGCGGACAGGGCGATAGCACAGATACGCAGTATTTT.

This clone appeared once. The chain carries TRBV6-1 and TRBJ2-7; TRBD1 agrees at 9 bases. V gave up 4 bases and J gave up 4 bases; unmatched junction bases: 8. CDR1 is MNHNS, CDR2 SASEGT, per germline. This CDR3 has 15 residues. In DNA form, the CDR3 reads TGTGCCAGCAGTGGGGTACAGGGGGCGCGGTACGAGCAGTACTTC. It translates to CASSGVQGARYEQYF.

This chain's CDR3 is CASSYGSGGNYGYTF. DNA of the CDR3: TGTGCCAGCAGTTATGGGTCAGGGGGTAACTATGGCTACACCTTC. This rearrangement joins TRBV6-5 to TRBJ1-2, with TRBD1 matching over 7 bases. Per germline, CDR1 MNHEY and CDR2 SVGAGI. The junction had 5 bases not matched to a gene; V was cut back by 3 bases and J by 1 base. The CDR3 has 15 residues.

V and J are TRBV18 and TRBJ2-4; 7 positions agree with TRBD1. The trim removed 5 bases at V and 0 bases at J, leaving 4 bases unmatched. The germline CDR1 and CDR2 sequences are KGHSH and LQKENI. The CDR3 is 15 residues long. CDR3 sequence: CASSGDRLAKNIQYF. For the CDR3, the DNA is TGTGCCAGCTCAGGGGACAGACTAGCCAAAAACATTCAGTACTTC.

The V gene is TRBV5-1, the J gene TRBJ1-2; TRBD1 matches at 7 bases. From germline, CDR1 is SGHRS and CDR2 YFSETQ. The CDR3 consists of 16 residues. The trim removed 0 bases at V and 0 bases at J, leaving 5 bases unmatched. The CDR3 sequence: CASSLAGTETNYGYTF. The CDR3 nucleotides read TGCGCCAGCAGCTTGGCCGGGACAGAAACTAACTATGGCTACACCTTC.

V gene TRBV2 combines with J gene TRBJ2-1; 13 positions match TRBD2. This CDR3 is built from 14 residues. The ends lost 6 bases at V and 7 bases at J; junction bases unmatched: 3. Germline CDR1 SNHLY, CDR2 FYNNEI. CDR3 amino acids: CASRPGLAGNEQFF. DNA for the CDR3: TGTGCCAGCAGGCCGGGACTAGCGGGAAATGAGCAGTTCTTC.

V is TRBV5-6 and J is TRBJ1-1, with D perhaps matching TRBD1 (5 bases). Germline V lookup: CDR1 SGHDT, CDR2 YYEEEE. CDR3 length: 12 residues. V lost 2 bases, J lost 7 bases, and 9 bases lay in between. The CDR3 nucleotides are TGTGCCAGCAGCTTATACAGGAATGAAGCTTTCTTT. Translated, it gives CASSLYRNEAFF.

This clone showed up just once. The chain combines TRBV7-2 with TRBJ2-7; D might be TRBD1 (6 bases). V was shortened by 2 bases and J by 2 bases, with 10 bases between the two germline ends. This CDR3 is built from 14 residues. Germline loops: CDR1 SGHTA, CDR2 FQGNSA. CDR3 DNA: TGTGCCAGCAGCTTATTGCAGGGGCCCTACGAGCAGTACTTC. It translates to CASSLLQGPYEQYF.